This T cell receptor (beta chain) was retrieved from a study of blood T cell repertoires in COVID-19. This clone turned up a few times. TCRdb keeps only in-frame clones here, not all; method: immunoSEQ multiplex PCR. The sample records roughly 290,000 clones, 70% to 90% being singletons. The length of the CDR3 is 15 residues. Per germline, CDR1 SGHVS and CDR2 FQNEAQ. V was trimmed by 1 base and J by 2 bases, leaving 11 bases between them. The sequenced sample consisted of PBMCs or T cells enriched from blood (not recorded which). The receptor's source is a woman aged 30 to 39 who had recovered from COVID-19. The V call is TRBV7-8, the J call TRBJ1-1, with D perhaps matching TRBD1 (5 bases). The CDR3: CASSLEVGLNTEAFF. The CDR3 nucleotides read TGTGCCAGCAGCTTAGAGGTGGGACTTAACACTGAAGCTTTCTTT.